The subject of this entry is one T cell receptor (beta chain). Its specific antigen is unknown. No much larger clonotype is one base removed from it; base qualities were not supplied. Trimming removed 4 bases from V and 8 bases from J, leaving 11 bases between the germline ends. Its CDR3 holds 12 amino acids, cysteine through phenylalanine. Left in the record is the CDR3 DNA by itself, 36 bases read in frame from the first base. Whole blood was collected in K2EDTA tubes by collaborating institutions according to the institutions' own protocols. For TCRbeta analysis, collaborator samples were shipped as frozen whole blood, as isolated PBMCs, or as DNA extracted from either sample type. The entry originates in a study of blood T cell repertoires in COVID-19 (dated by TCRdb to the early 2020s). A note on the overall study: Collaborator samples came from the United States, Italy and Spain and covered acute and convalescent phases of COVID-19. The material from the prospective study consisted of cDNA or gDNA derived from T cells, B-cell-depleted T cells, or PBMCs. The dataset comprised deeply sampled blood TCRbeta repertoires from subjects exposed to, actively infected with, or recovered from COVID-19. The repertoires were released in a freely available public database intended as a resource for research on the immune response to SARS-CoV-2. The samples were drawn from two sources: the first 160 participants of the ongoing ImmuneRACE study, and 1,200 or so subjects contributed by 6 global collaborators. Sample metadata almost always included a de-identified subject ID, COVID-19 status, age in years and sex. HLA class I and class II types, where available, came from metadata supplied by the sample provider rather than from assay-based typing. Study-level results and caveats: How much clinical and demographic metadata was included differed by source and by participant, and the metadata was provided uncurated.

The immunoSEQ Assay, a bias-controlled multiplex PCR, was used to amplify TCRbeta CDR3 regions from genomic DNA. Per the source publication's procedure: Nucleated cell counts per sample were estimated from amplification of reference gene primers within the assay. To quantify the absolute abundance of each unique TCRbeta CDR3 rearrangement, sequence reads were collapsed and filtered. For each sample, productive Simpson clonality was calculated by taking the square root of Simpson's diversity index across productive rearrangements. TCRdb took this table from immuneACCESS and kept in-frame rearrangements with V and J called. Such tables lack part of the clones; where checked against another copy, unresolved V genes explain under half of the gap, and the rest is unexplained. The V and J calls and clone size come from that table; D and trimming were worked out from the DNA. The sample table lists more than 100,000 clones, roughly 88% of them with a count of one. Roughly 2.2% of the sample belongs to the ten largest clones.

This chain is built from TRBV12-3 or TRBV12-4 and TRBJ1-1; matching of 6 bases hints at TRBD1 as the D gene. This clonotype originated in a man aged 65 to 79 with active COVID-19. The material sequenced was peripheral blood. CDR3 region: CASSYREAEAFF. The DNA sequence follows: TGTGCCAGCAGTTACAGGGAAGCGGAAGCTTTCTTT.